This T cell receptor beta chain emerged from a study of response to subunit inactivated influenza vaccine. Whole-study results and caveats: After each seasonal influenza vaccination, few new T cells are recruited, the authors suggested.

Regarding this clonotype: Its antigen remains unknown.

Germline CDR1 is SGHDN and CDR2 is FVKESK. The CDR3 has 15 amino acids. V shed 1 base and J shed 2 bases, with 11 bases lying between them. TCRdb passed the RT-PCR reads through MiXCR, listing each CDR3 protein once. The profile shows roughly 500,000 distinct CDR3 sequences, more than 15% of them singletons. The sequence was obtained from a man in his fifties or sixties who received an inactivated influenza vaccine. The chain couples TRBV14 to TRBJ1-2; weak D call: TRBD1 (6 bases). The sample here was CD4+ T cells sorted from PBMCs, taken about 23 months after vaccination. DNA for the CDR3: TGTGCCAGCAGCCAAGGGGCAGGGACAAACTATGGCTACACCTTC. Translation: CASSQGAGTNYGYTF.